This TCR beta chain was sequenced in a study of shared clonotypes between healthy human individuals. Every one of the donors was a Caucasian adult that lived in Nashville, Tennessee. Study-wide results and limits: Relative to clonotypes present in all four donors, those not shared had lower generation probabilities. Few donors restricted represented genetic and exposure-history diversity. In several donors, about 5% of naive CD4 clonotypes appeared in common.

The CDR3 consists of 15 residues. The germline V gene has CDR1 KGHSH and CDR2 LQKENI. V lost 2 bases to trimming and J lost 0 bases, with 8 bases between them. On this clone: The antigen is undetermined.

The data were produced by immunoSEQ multiplex PCR, yet TCRdb's version contains in-frame clones alone and is incomplete. The top ten clones hold around 0.13% of a sample with some 2,000,000 clones, approximately 94% of them seen once. The TCR sequence derives from a man between 18 and 29 years old in good health. The source material was naive CD4+ T cells sorted from blood. Subset here: CD45RA+ positively selected. The gene calls are TRBV18 and TRBJ1-3; no clear D gene. CDR3 region: CASSPRPNSGNTIYF. CDR3 nucleotides: TGTGCCAGCTCACCAAGGCCGAACTCTGGAAACACCATATATTTT. The variable domain in full, with the rest retrieved from reference TRBV18 and TRBJ1-3, is NAGVMQNPRHLVRRRGQEARLRCSPMKGHSHVYWYRQLPEEGLKFMVYLQKENIIDESGMPKERFSAEFPKEGPSILRIQQVVRGDSAAYFCASSPRPNSGNTIYFGEGSWLTVV.